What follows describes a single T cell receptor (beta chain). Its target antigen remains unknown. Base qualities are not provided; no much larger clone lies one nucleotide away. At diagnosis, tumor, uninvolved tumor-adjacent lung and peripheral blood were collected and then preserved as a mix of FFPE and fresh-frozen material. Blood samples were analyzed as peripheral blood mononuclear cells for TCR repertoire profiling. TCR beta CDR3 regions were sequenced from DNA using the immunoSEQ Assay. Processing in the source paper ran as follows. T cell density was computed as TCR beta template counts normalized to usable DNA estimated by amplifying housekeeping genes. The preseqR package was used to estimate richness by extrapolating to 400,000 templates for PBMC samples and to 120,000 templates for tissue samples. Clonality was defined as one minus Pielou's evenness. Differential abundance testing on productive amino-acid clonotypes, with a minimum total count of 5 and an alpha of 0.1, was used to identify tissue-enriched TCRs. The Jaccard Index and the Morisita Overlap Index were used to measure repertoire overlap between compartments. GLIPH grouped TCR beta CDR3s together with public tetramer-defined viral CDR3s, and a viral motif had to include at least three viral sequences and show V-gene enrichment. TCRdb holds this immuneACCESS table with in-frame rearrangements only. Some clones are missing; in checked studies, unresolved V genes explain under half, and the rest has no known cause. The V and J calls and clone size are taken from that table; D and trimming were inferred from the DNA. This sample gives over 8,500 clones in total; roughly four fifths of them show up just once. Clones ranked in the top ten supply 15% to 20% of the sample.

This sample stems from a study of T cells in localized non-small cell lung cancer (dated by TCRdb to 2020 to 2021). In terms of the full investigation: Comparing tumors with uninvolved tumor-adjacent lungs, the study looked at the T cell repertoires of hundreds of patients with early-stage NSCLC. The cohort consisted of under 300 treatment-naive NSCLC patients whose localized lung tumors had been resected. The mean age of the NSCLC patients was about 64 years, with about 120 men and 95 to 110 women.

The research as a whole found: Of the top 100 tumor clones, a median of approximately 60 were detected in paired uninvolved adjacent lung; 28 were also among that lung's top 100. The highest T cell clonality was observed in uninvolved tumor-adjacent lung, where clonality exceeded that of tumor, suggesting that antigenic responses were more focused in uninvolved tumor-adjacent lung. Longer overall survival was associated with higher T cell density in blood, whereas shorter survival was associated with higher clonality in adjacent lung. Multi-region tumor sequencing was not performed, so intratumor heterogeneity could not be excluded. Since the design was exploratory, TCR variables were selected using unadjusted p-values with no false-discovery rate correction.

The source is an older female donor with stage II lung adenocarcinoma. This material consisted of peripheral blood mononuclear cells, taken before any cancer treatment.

The DNA sequence is TGCGCCAGCAGCTCGGAAGGACAGGGAAGCTATGGCTACACCTTC. Its protein is CASSSEGQGSYGYTF. Recombination joined TRBV5-1 with TRBJ1-2; TRBD1 aligns with 8 central bases. Based on the germline V gene, the CDR1 and CDR2 sequences are SGHRS and YFSETQ. There are 15 amino acids in the CDR3, from cysteine to phenylalanine inclusive. Here the CDR3 DNA is all that survives: 45 bases in frame from base 1. V and J are trimmed by 3 bases and 4 bases, and the gene matches miss 8 bases of the junction.